A selection of T cell receptor beta chains follows, all from one sample in a study of cytomegalovirus exposure and HLA in healthy donors. Only in-frame clones appear in the TCRdb table, and some are missing; sequencing was by immunoSEQ multiplex PCR. The table records about 190,000 clones, approximately 80% of them present only once. The specimen was PBMCs. The source is a woman aged 45-65 years in good health and CMV-seropositive. Both conserved end residues are part of each CDR3. Each record gives: D gene, clone size, J gene, CDR3 length, V gene, CDR3 protein, CDR3 DNA. The D gene is left open where the match is weak. Clone size is shown for a subset of rows, as once, few, many or a class of expanded clone.

D gene: TRBD1; clone size: .; J gene: TRBJ1-5; CDR3 length: 13; V gene: TRBV19; CDR3 protein: CASSGTGNQPQHF; CDR3 DNA: TGTGCCAGTAGTGGGACAGGGAACCAGCCCCAGCATTTT
D gene: .; clone size: .; J gene: TRBJ2-7; CDR3 length: 14; V gene: TRBV19; CDR3 protein: CASTLVGLMGEQYF; CDR3 DNA: TGTGCCAGTACCTTAGTGGGCCTGATGGGCGAGCAGTACTTC
D gene: TRBD1; clone size: .; J gene: TRBJ1-1; CDR3 length: 14; V gene: TRBV6-6; CDR3 protein: CASSRDRVGPEAFF; CDR3 DNA: TGTGCCAGCAGTCGTGACAGGGTCGGTCCTGAAGCTTTCTTT
D gene: TRBD1; clone size: .; J gene: TRBJ1-2; CDR3 length: 17; V gene: TRBV7-9; CDR3 protein: CASSLASRDRVRIGYTF; CDR3 DNA: TGTGCCAGCAGCTTGGCGTCCCGGGACAGGGTGCGTATCGGCTACACCTTC
D gene: TRBD1; clone size: .; J gene: TRBJ2-7; CDR3 length: 15; V gene: TRBV6-5; CDR3 protein: CASSSGQYRSYEQYF; CDR3 DNA: TGTGCCAGCAGTTCGGGACAGTACCGCTCCTACGAGCAGTACTTC
D gene: TRBD2; clone size: .; J gene: TRBJ2-7; CDR3 length: 15; V gene: TRBV4-2; CDR3 protein: CASSQELAGVNEQYF; CDR3 DNA: TGTGCCAGCAGCCAAGAGCTAGCGGGGGTTAACGAGCAGTACTTC
D gene: .; clone size: .; J gene: TRBJ1-5; CDR3 length: 13; V gene: TRBV7-8; CDR3 protein: CASSFGGGQPQHF; CDR3 DNA: TGTGCCAGCAGCTTTGGGGGAGGTCAGCCCCAGCATTTT
D gene: .; clone size: .; J gene: TRBJ1-4; CDR3 length: 13; V gene: TRBV9; CDR3 protein: CASSLGPNEKLFF; CDR3 DNA: TGTGCCAGCAGCCTAGGGCCTAATGAAAAACTGTTTTTT
D gene: TRBD1; clone size: .; J gene: TRBJ2-1; CDR3 length: 15; V gene: TRBV15; CDR3 protein: CATSRKTGGYNEQFF; CDR3 DNA: TGTGCCACCAGCAGAAAGACAGGGGGGTACAATGAGCAGTTCTTC
D gene: TRBD1; clone size: .; J gene: TRBJ1-2; CDR3 length: 12; V gene: TRBV6-5; CDR3 protein: CASSPTGGGYTF; CDR3 DNA: TGTGCCAGCAGCCCGACAGGGGGTGGCTACACCTTC
D gene: TRBD2; clone size: .; J gene: TRBJ2-5; CDR3 length: 16; V gene: TRBV19; CDR3 protein: CASSSRLAGAGETQYF; CDR3 DNA: TGTGCCAGTAGTTCCCGCCTAGCGGGGGCCGGGGAGACCCAGTACTTC
D gene: .; clone size: once; J gene: TRBJ1-2; CDR3 length: 15; V gene: TRBV5-1; CDR3 protein: CASSLQEGPYYGYTF; CDR3 DNA: TGCGCCAGCAGTCTCCAGGAGGGGCCGTACTATGGCTACACCTTC
D gene: .; clone size: .; J gene: TRBJ2-7; CDR3 length: 14; V gene: TRBV14; CDR3 protein: CASSHPGQSYEQYF; CDR3 DNA: TGTGCCAGCAGCCATCCTGGACAATCCTACGAGCAGTACTTC